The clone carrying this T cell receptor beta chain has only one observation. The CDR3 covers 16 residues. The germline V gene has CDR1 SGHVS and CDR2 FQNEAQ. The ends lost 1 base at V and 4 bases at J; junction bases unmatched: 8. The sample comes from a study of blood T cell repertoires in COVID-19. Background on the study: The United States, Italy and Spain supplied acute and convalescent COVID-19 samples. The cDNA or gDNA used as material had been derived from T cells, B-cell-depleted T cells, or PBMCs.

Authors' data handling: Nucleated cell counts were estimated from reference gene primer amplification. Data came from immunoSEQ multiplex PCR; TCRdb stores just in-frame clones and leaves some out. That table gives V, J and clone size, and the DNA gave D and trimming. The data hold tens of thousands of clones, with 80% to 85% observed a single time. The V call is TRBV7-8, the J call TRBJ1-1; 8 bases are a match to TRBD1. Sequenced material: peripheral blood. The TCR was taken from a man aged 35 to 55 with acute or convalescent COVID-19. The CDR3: CASSLGTGQWSTEAFF. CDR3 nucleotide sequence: TGTGCCAGCAGCTTAGGGACAGGGCAGTGGAGCACTGAAGCTTTCTTT. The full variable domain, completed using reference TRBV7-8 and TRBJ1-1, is GAGVSQSPRYKVAKRGQDVALRCDPISGHVSLFWYQQALGQGPEFLTYFQNEAQLDKSGLPSDRFFAERPEGSVSTLKIQRTQQEDSAVYLCASSLGTGQWSTEAFFGQGTRLTVV.